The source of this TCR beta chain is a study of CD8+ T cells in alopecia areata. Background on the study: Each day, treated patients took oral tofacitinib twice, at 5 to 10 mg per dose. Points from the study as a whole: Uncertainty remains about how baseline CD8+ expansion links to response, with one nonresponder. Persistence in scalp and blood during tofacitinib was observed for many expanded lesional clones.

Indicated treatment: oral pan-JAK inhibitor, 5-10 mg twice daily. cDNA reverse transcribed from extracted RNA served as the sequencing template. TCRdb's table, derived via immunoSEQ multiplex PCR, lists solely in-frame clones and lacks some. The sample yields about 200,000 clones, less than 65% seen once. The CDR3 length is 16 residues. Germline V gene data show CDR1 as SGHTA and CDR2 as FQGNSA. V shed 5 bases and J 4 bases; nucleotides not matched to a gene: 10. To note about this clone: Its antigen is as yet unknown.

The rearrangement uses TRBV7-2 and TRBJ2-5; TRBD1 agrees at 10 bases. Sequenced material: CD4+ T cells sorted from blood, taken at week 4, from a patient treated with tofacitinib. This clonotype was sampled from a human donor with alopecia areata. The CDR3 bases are TGTGCCAGCAGCCCCATGGGACAGGGGATCTCAGAGACCCAGTACTTC. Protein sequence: CASSPMGQGISETQYF.